This TCR beta chain derives from a study of metastatic and nonmetastatic thyroid tumors. Study in general: Across peripheral blood and tumor or nodule tissue samples taken from malignant and benign thyroid patients, the repertoires were compared with one another.

As handled by the study authors: Construction of a distant-metastasis classifier for papillary thyroid cancer relied on CDR3 differences across clinicopathological groups. MiXCR re-clonotyped the PCR reads for TCRdb. The V and J calls and clone size come from TCRdb's table, not from the authors' own analysis. The repertoire holds some 55,000 clones, with 25% to 30% as singletons. This clone is termed medium-sized (0.01 to 0.1%). The antigen remains unidentified. No patient had received any treatment before thyroid surgery. Study-wide points: Patients with malignant thyroid tumors reportedly had significantly higher TCR beta diversity than those with benign nodules, in blood and tumor.

The sequencing sample was made of blood. This receptor was identified in a female donor with papillary thyroid cancer or a benign thyroid nodule (not recorded which). Some clones in this sample may be carry-over from other donors' samples.

The CDR3 sequence: CASTPRVPLAGVTGELFF. CDR3 in DNA: TGTGCCAGCACCCCCCGGGTACCGCTAGCGGGAGTCACCGGGGAGCTGTTTTTT. V and J are TRBV6-5 and TRBJ2-2; 10 nucleotides agree with TRBD2. This CDR3 region has 18 residues. The V gene's germline CDR1 is MNHEY and CDR2 SVGAGI. J gave up 4 bases and V 7 bases, and 15 bases lay outside the gene matches.